This T cell receptor (beta chain) was found in a study of T cells in localized non-small cell lung cancer. Study-wide results and limits: For the top 100 tumor clones, a median approximately 61 also appeared in adjacent lung.

About this clone: Its antigen is currently unknown.

The method was immunoSEQ multiplex PCR; TCRdb's version includes in-frame clones alone and lacks a portion of them. The data show around 26,000 clones, around 90% seen once. The input for sequencing was peripheral blood, taken before any cancer treatment. The sequence derives from a woman aged 40-69 years with stage I lung adenocarcinoma.

The CDR3 nucleotides read TGTGCCAGCAGCCCCGGACAGGGACACAATGAGCAGTTCTTC. Its protein is CASSPGQGHNEQFF. The rearrangement joins TRBV7-3 to TRBJ2-1; 8 nucleotides align to TRBD1. V gave up 5 bases and J gave up 5 bases; unmatched junction bases: 5. Per the germline V gene, CDR1 is SGHTA and CDR2 is FQGTGA. There are 14 residues in the CDR3.